Below, 25 T cell receptor beta chains from the same sample are listed, as sequenced in a study of shared clonotypes between healthy human individuals. Using immunoSEQ multiplex PCR, the repertoire was profiled, and TCRdb retains in-frame clones only, with some absent. The sample shows 2 million to 2.5 million clones, more than 80% of them seen only once. Sequencing input: naive CD4+ T cells from PBMCs. Noted subset: CD45RA+ positively selected. The receptors originated from a man between 18 and 35 years old in good health. Some clones in this sample may be carry-over from other donors' samples.

Comment on this clone: In the same sample, other DNA sequences code for this CDR3. The chain links TRBV5-1 to TRBJ2-5; D may be TRBD1 (5 bases). V lost 2 bases, J lost 2 bases, and 7 bases lay in between. This CDR3 spans 13 amino acids. Per the germline V gene, CDR1 is SGHRS and CDR2 is YFSETQ. CDR3 sequence: CASSFRVQETQYF. The CDR3 coding sequence is TGCGCCAGCAGCTTCAGGGTACAAGAGACCCAGTACTTC.

The rearrangement uses TRBV4-1 and TRBJ2-7; 7 bases are shared with TRBD2. The length of the CDR3 is 18 residues. V lost 4 bases to trimming and J lost 0 bases; unmatched junction nucleotides: 15. CDR1 is MGHRA and CDR2 is YSYEKL in the germline V gene. For the CDR3, the DNA is TGCGCCAGCAGCCTAAGAAGTTTGAGCGGGGAGAGCTCCTACGAGCAGTACTTC. It is translated as CASSLRSLSGESSYEQYF.

The chain combines TRBV28 with TRBJ1-4, with 8 nucleotides matching TRBD1. Germline CDR1 and CDR2: MDHEN and SYDVKM. The CDR3 loop spans 14 amino acids. V lost 2 bases, J lost 8 bases, and 4 bases stayed unmatched. CDR3 in DNA: TGTGCCAGCAGTTTAATCAGGGGGCAGGAAAAACTGTTTTTT. This codes for CASSLIRGQEKLFF.

The chain carries TRBV29-1 and TRBJ2-3; possible D gene TRBD2, 6 bases. Germline V gives CDR1 SQVTM, CDR2 ANQGSEA. The length of the CDR3 is 13 residues. The V end lost 7 bases, the J end lost 4 bases, and 15 bases lay between the germline ends. The CDR3 protein is CSAPTEGADTQYF. The CDR3 DNA reads as TGCAGCGCCCCTACGGAGGGCGCAGATACGCAGTATTTT.

This chain uses TRBV28 with TRBJ2-1; TRBD1 aligns across 7 bases. Germline V gene lookup returns CDR1 MDHEN and CDR2 SYDVKM. V was pared by 2 bases and J by 5 bases, with 3 bases of the junction left unmatched. The CDR3 is 14 amino acids. The CDR3 loop is CASSLIQGNNEQFF. In nucleotides, the CDR3 is TGTGCCAGCAGTTTAATACAGGGGAACAATGAGCAGTTCTTC. The full variable domain, in which reference TRBV28 and TRBJ2-1 provide the parts outside the CDR3, is DVKVTQSSRYLVKRTGEKVFLECVQDMDHENMFWYRQDPGLGLRLIYFSYDVKMKEKGDIPEGYSVSREKKERFSLILESASTNQTSMYLCASSLIQGNNEQFFGPGTRLTVL.

The chain uses TRBV27 and TRBJ1-4; D is undetermined. This CDR3 has 14 residues. CDR1 is MNHEY, CDR2 SMNVEV, per germline (reference sequence). V lost 5 bases, J lost 8 bases, and 15 bases lay in between. The CDR3 bases are TGTGCCAGCAGTAATAGGGAGGTTCGCGAAAAACTGTTTTTT. Amino acids: CASSNREVREKLFF. Full variable domain (rest looked up from reference TRBV27 and TRBJ1-4): EAQVTQNPRYLITVTGKKLTVTCSQNMNHEYMSWYRQDPGLGLRQIYYSMNVEVTDKGDVPEGYKVSRKEKRNFPLILESPSPNQTSLYFCASSNREVREKLFFGSGTQLSVL.

This CDR3 reads CASSTYTTNTGELFF. The CDR3 DNA follows: TGTGCCAGTAGTACATACACAACGAACACCGGGGAGCTGTTTTTT. V gene TRBV19 combines with J gene TRBJ2-2; D is unclear. Germline V gene sequence: CDR1 LNHDA, CDR2 SQIVND (reference sequence). V was clipped by 4 bases and J by 0 bases, with 9 bases between them. The length of the CDR3 is 15 residues.

This chain uses TRBV5-1 with TRBJ1-2; D not certain. Trimming cost V 0 bases and J 2 bases, with 8 bases left between them. The germline gives CDR1 SGHRS, CDR2 YFSETQ. The CDR3 is 14 residues long. As DNA, the CDR3 is TGCGCCAGCAGCTTGGATGGGGAGAACTATGGCTACACCTTC. Its translation: CASSLDGENYGYTF.

Only one count was recorded for this clone. This sample also contains other DNA sequences that code for the same CDR3. The J gene is TRBJ1-2, the V gene TRBV5-4, with D perhaps matching TRBD1 (5 bases). From germline, CDR1 is SGHNT and CDR2 YYREEE (reference sequence). Trimming stripped 0 bases from V and 1 base from J, with 10 bases between. The length of the CDR3 is 15 residues. CDR3: CASSLGGQGNYGYTF. The CDR3 region has the DNA TGTGCCAGCAGCTTGGGGGGCCAGGGTAACTATGGCTACACCTTC.

The V gene is TRBV28, the J gene TRBJ2-7; a weak D match, TRBD2 (6 bases). V shed 4 bases and J shed 3 bases, with 16 bases lying between them. The CDR3 totals 15 residues. Germline loops: CDR1 MDHEN, CDR2 SYDVKM. The CDR3 region is CASSSEGLGLYEQYF. In DNA, the CDR3 is TGTGCCAGCAGTTCGGAGGGCCTCGGGCTCTACGAGCAGTACTTC.

V usage is TRBV6-6 and J usage is TRBJ1-3; no clear D. Germline lookup yields CDR1 MNHNY and CDR2 SVGAGI (reference sequence). This CDR3 spans 14 amino acids. V was shortened by 6 bases and J by 2 bases, with 11 bases between the two germline ends. The chain's CDR3 is CASSSRGTGNTIYF. CDR3 coding DNA: TGTGCCAGCAGCTCTCGCGGGACTGGAAACACCATATATTTT.

The rearrangement links TRBV7-9 to TRBJ1-2, with D unclear. Between the trimmed V and J ends, which lost 5 bases and 8 bases, there was a span of 18 bases. CDR3 length equals 14 residues. The germline gives CDR1 SEHNR, CDR2 FQNEAQ (reference sequence). The CDR3 spells CASSQDRGGRGYTF. DNA of the CDR3: TGTGCCAGCAGCCAGGACCGTGGAGGCAGAGGCTACACCTTC.

This clone occurred once. The chain joins TRBV18 to TRBJ1-2; D gene unclear. This CDR3 region has 14 residues. CDR1 is KGHSH, CDR2 LQKENI, per germline. The V gene lost 3 bases and the J gene lost 3 bases, with 11 bases spanning the gap. This chain's CDR3 is CASSPRREHYGYTF. CDR3 coding DNA: TGTGCCAGCTCACCGCGGAGGGAACACTATGGCTACACCTTC.

The gene calls are TRBV5-1 and TRBJ2-1; TRBD2 agrees at 7 bases. V dropped 4 bases and J dropped 5; count of bases not matched to a gene: 15. This CDR3 is 17 amino acids long. Germline V gives CDR1 SGHRS, CDR2 YFSETQ. The CDR3 bases are TGCGCCAGCAGCCCCGGCGGGCCAGCGGCGGGGGACAATGAGCAGTTCTTC. The encoded protein is CASSPGGPAAGDNEQFF.

The J gene is TRBJ2-1, the V gene TRBV28; 9 nucleotides line up with TRBD1. The germline CDR1 and CDR2 sequences are MDHEN and SYDVKM. Unmatched junction bases numbered 11, after V lost 5 bases and J lost 3 bases. This CDR3 has 17 residues. The CDR3 DNA reads as TGTGCCAGCAGTCTCCGGGACAGGGCCCTACACTACAATGAGCAGTTCTTC. Translating gives CASSLRDRALHYNEQFF.

The chain's CDR3 is CAISESKAGGRTDTQYF. The CDR3 DNA sequence: TGTGCCATCAGTGAGTCGAAGGCGGGAGGGAGAACAGATACGCAGTATTTT. The rearrangement links TRBV10-3 to TRBJ2-3, with 9 bases that match TRBD2. From germline, CDR1 is ENHRY and CDR2 SYGVKD. The CDR3 is 17 residues long. V lost 0 bases, J lost 3 bases, and 7 bases stayed unmatched.

This clone has a single count. CDR3 region: CASSYGGTSYNEQFF. CDR3 DNA sequence: TGTGCCAGCAGTTACGGAGGGACCAGTTACAATGAGCAGTTCTTC. The chain has TRBV6-6 and TRBJ2-1; a weak D match, TRBD2 (6 bases). Germline CDR1 reads MNHNY; CDR2 reads SVGAGI (reference sequence). The V gene lost 2 bases and the J gene lost 4 bases, with 12 bases spanning the gap. The CDR3 length is 15 residues.

This sequence joins TRBV28 and TRBJ2-4; D perhaps matches TRBD2 (7 bases). Trimming left V 6 bases short and J 6 bases short, with 15 bases between. Germline loops: CDR1 MDHEN, CDR2 SYDVKM. This CDR3 spans 14 amino acids. CDR3 in DNA: TGTGCCAGCAGCTGGGGGGGCGGGAGAAACATTCAGTACTTC. Translation gives CASSWGGGRNIQYF.

This clone was seen once. Other nucleotide sequences in the sample specify the same CDR3. The rearrangement links TRBV7-3 to TRBJ1-2, with TRBD1 matching 7 bases. CDR1 and CDR2 from the germline V gene are SGHTA and FQGTGA. V shed 4 bases, J shed 4 bases, and the junction held 3 bases outside the gene matches. The CDR3 runs to 13 residues. CDR3 in amino acids: CASSSSGGYGYTF. CDR3 nucleotides: TGTGCCAGCAGCTCCTCAGGGGGCTATGGCTACACCTTC.

The V and J genes are TRBV28 and TRBJ1-2, with no clear D. V lost 3 bases and J lost 0, with 8 bases in between. The length of the CDR3 is 14 residues. Germline V gene lookup returns CDR1 MDHEN and CDR2 SYDVKM. The CDR3 protein is CASSFPSTNYGYTF. In DNA, the CDR3 is TGTGCCAGCAGTTTCCCCAGCACTAACTATGGCTACACCTTC.

This chain uses TRBV18 with TRBJ2-2; D uncertain. V was pared by 3 bases and J by 4 bases, with 9 bases between. Germline CDR1 reads KGHSH; CDR2 reads LQKENI. The CDR3 loop spans 14 amino acids. CDR3 residues: CASSPELFTGELFF. CDR3 DNA: TGTGCCAGCTCACCTGAACTTTTCACCGGGGAGCTGTTTTTT.

Regarding this clone: The sample contains more than one DNA sequence encoding this CDR3. The J gene is TRBJ2-7, the V gene TRBV28, with D hard to call. The germline gives CDR1 MDHEN, CDR2 SYDVKM. The CDR3 consists of 12 residues. V lost 6 bases and J 4 bases, leaving 10 bases between the germline ends. The CDR3 region has the DNA TGTGCCAGCAGCCGCGGACCTTACGAGCAGTACTTC. This encodes CASSRGPYEQYF.

Turning to this clone: In the same sample, other DNA sequences code for this CDR3. The chain uses TRBV28 and TRBJ1-4, with no clear D. This CDR3 spans 14 amino acids. Germline V CDR1 and CDR2: MDHEN, SYDVKM. V lost 3 bases and J 0 bases, leaving 5 bases between the germline ends. CDR3 nucleotide sequence: TGTGCCAGCAGTTTGCGACCAACTAATGAAAAACTGTTTTTT. Translating it yields CASSLRPTNEKLFF. The whole variable domain, remainder taken from reference TRBV28 and TRBJ1-4, is DVKVTQSSRYLVKRTGEKVFLECVQDMDHENMFWYRQDPGLGLRLIYFSYDVKMKEKGDIPEGYSVSREKKERFSLILESASTNQTSMYLCASSLRPTNEKLFFGSGTQLSVL.

The chain employs TRBV6-5 and TRBJ2-5; 9 bases agree with TRBD2. The CDR3 runs 14 residues. The germline gives CDR1 MNHEY, CDR2 SVGAGI. Unmatched junction bases numbered 5, after V lost 5 bases and J lost 4 bases. CDR3 sequence (DNA): TGTGCCAGCAGTCGAGGACTAGCGCGAGAGACCCAGTACTTC. As protein: CASSRGLARETQYF.

The rearrangement joins TRBV4-2 to TRBJ2-5; D not certain. Germline CDR1 and CDR2: LGHNA and YNFKEQ. The CDR3 has 14 amino acids. V dropped 1 base and J dropped 2 bases, with 8 bases sitting between them. CDR3 bases: TGTGCCAGCAGCCAAGGCCGCGGACAAGAGACCCAGTACTTC. Translating it yields CASSQGRGQETQYF.